Listed below are T cell receptor beta chains from one sample, sequenced in a study of cytomegalovirus exposure and HLA in healthy donors. TCRdb's table, derived via immunoSEQ multiplex PCR, lists solely in-frame clones and lacks some. The repertoire holds some 190,000 clones, with 83% as singletons. Sequenced: PBMCs. The receptors here all came from a man in his forties in good health and CMV-seropositive. CDR3s include the opening cysteine and the closing phenylalanine or tryptophan. Fields, in order: V gene, D gene, CDR3 length, J gene, clone size, CDR3 protein, CDR3 DNA. The D gene is left open where the match is weak. Some rows mark clone size as missing; the rest say once, few, many or name a class of expanded clone.

>TRBV4-2|NA|16|TRBJ1-2|NA
CASSQAEGGRNYGYTF
TGTGCCAGCAGCCAAGCTGAAGGCGGCCGTAACTATGGCTACACCTTC
>TRBV5-1|TRBD2|17|TRBJ2-2|NA
CASRFGLAGAWTGELFF
TGCGCCAGCAGATTTGGACTAGCGGGAGCTTGGACCGGGGAGCTGTTTTTT
>TRBV7-6|TRBD2|14|TRBJ2-7|few
CASSFSGGTYEQYF
TGTGCCAGCAGCTTTAGCGGGGGAACCTACGAGCAGTACTTC
>TRBV29-1|TRBD1|13|TRBJ1-5|NA
CSVSTGVNQPQHF
TGCAGCGTTTCGACAGGGGTTAATCAGCCCCAGCATTTT
>TRBV28|NA|14|TRBJ2-1|NA
CASGAVGSYNEQFF
TGTGCCAGCGGAGCGGTTGGCTCCTACAATGAGCAGTTCTTC
>TRBV5-4|TRBD2|18|TRBJ2-5|few
CASRMDRPLAGDGETQYF
TGTGCCAGCAGAATGGATAGGCCCCTAGCGGGAGATGGGGAGACCCAGTACTTC
>TRBV2|TRBD1|16|TRBJ2-3|few
CASRVGQGRATDTQYF
TGTGCCAGCAGAGTGGGACAGGGGAGGGCCACAGATACGCAGTATTTT
>TRBV5-1|NA|16|TRBJ2-1|NA
CASSPGLRPSYNEQFF
TGCGCCAGCAGCCCCGGACTGAGGCCCTCCTACAATGAGCAGTTCTTC
>TRBV2|NA|12|TRBJ2-5|NA
CASTSIGETQYF
TGTGCCAGTACTAGTATCGGGGAGACCCAGTACTTC
>TRBV5-1|NA|14|TRBJ1-1|NA
CASSPEGRDTEAFF
TGCGCCAGCAGCCCGGAGGGTCGGGACACTGAAGCTTTCTTT
>TRBV9|NA|16|TRBJ2-7|NA
CASSVGHGDSRDEQYF
TGTGCCAGCAGCGTAGGCCACGGAGACTCGAGGGACGAGCAGTACTTC
>TRBV11-1|NA|14|TRBJ2-7|once
CASSSRELSYEQYF
TGTGCCAGCAGCTCGAGGGAACTGAGCTACGAGCAGTACTTC
>TRBV11-1|NA|15|TRBJ2-5|NA
CASSLAQWYQETQYF
TGTGCCAGCAGCTTAGCGCAGTGGTATCAAGAGACCCAGTACTTC
>TRBV5-1|TRBD1|15|TRBJ2-3|NA
CASSSLGGPPDTQYF
TGCGCCAGCAGCTCCCTAGGGGGCCCCCCAGATACGCAGTATTTT
>TRBV28|NA|14|TRBJ1-1|once
CASSSSGPNTEAFF
TGTGCCAGCAGTTCCTCAGGGCCGAACACTGAAGCTTTCTTT
>TRBV28|NA|13|TRBJ1-3|NA
CASRQGAGNTIYF
TGTGCCAGCAGACAGGGTGCGGGAAACACCATATATTTT
>TRBV27|TRBD1|20|TRBJ1-1|NA
CASSLYSGQGWGRRNTEAFF
TGTGCCAGCAGTTTATATTCGGGACAGGGTTGGGGACGCAGGAACACTGAAGCTTTCTTT
>TRBV30|TRBD1|18|TRBJ1-4|once
CAWSWRDRGSETNEKLFF
TGTGCCTGGAGCTGGCGGGACAGGGGTTCGGAAACTAATGAAAAACTGTTTTTT
>TRBV2|TRBD1|15|TRBJ1-5|NA
CASSQDRGGNQPQHF
TGTGCCAGCAGTCAGGACAGGGGGGGCAATCAGCCCCAGCATTTT
>TRBV5-1|TRBD1|16|TRBJ2-7|NA
CASSLVGQGGPYEQYF
TGCGCCAGCAGCTTGGTAGGACAGGGGGGCCCCTACGAGCAGTACTTC
>TRBV9|TRBD2|15|TRBJ2-5|NA
CASSASGRKQETQYF
TGTGCCAGCAGCGCTAGCGGGAGGAAACAAGAGACCCAGTACTTC
>TRBV7-6|NA|13|TRBJ1-5|NA
CASSSRQDQPQHF
TGTGCCAGCAGCTCCCGACAGGACCAGCCCCAGCATTTT
>TRBV2|NA|11|TRBJ2-3|NA
CASGPTDTQYF
TGTGCCAGCGGGCCCACAGATACGCAGTATTTT
>TRBV7-2|NA|15|TRBJ2-7|NA
CASSLGGLRAYEQYF
TGTGCCAGCAGCTTAGGGGGACTGCGAGCCTACGAGCAGTACTTC
>TRBV11-2|NA|14|TRBJ2-7|NA
CASSPLTGSYEQYF
TGTGCCAGTAGCCCTCTGACTGGCTCCTACGAGCAGTACTTC
>TRBV7-9|TRBD2|17|TRBJ2-1|NA
CASGRLKGGDSRNEQFF
TGTGCCAGCGGCCGTTTGAAGGGAGGGGATAGTAGGAATGAGCAGTTCTTC
>TRBV28|NA|14|TRBJ2-7|once
CASSLLSPSYEQYF
TGTGCCAGCAGTTTACTAAGTCCCTCCTACGAGCAGTACTTC
>TRBV4-3|NA|14|TRBJ2-7|NA
CASSQDRTFGEQYF
TGCGCCAGCAGCCAAGACAGGACATTTGGCGAGCAGTACTTC
>TRBV10-1|TRBD2|17|TRBJ2-7|NA
CASRTVGGREGHHEQYF
TGCGCCAGCAGGACCGTCGGTGGGCGGGAGGGCCACCACGAGCAGTACTTC
>TRBV29-1|TRBD1|13|TRBJ2-5|few
CSVTGQGLETQYF
TGCAGCGTTACAGGACAGGGTTTGGAGACCCAGTACTTC
>TRBV19|TRBD1|14|TRBJ1-5|NA
CASKDRASNQPQHF
TGTGCCAGTAAGGACAGGGCGAGCAATCAGCCCCAGCATTTT
>TRBV6-5|NA|13|TRBJ1-3|once
CASSYGRGRTIYF
TGTGCCAGCAGCTACGGACGCGGGCGCACCATATATTTT
>TRBV15|NA|16|TRBJ1-3|NA
CATSRVVGASGNTIYF
TGTGCCACCAGCAGAGTTGTGGGGGCGTCTGGAAACACCATATATTTT
>TRBV9|NA|13|TRBJ2-7|few
CASSISPGYEQYF
TGTGCCAGCAGCATCTCACCGGGATACGAGCAGTACTTC
>TRBV6-5|TRBD1|15|TRBJ1-1|NA
CASSGQWTGNTEAFF
TGTGCCAGCAGTGGCCAATGGACAGGGAACACTGAAGCTTTCTTT
>TRBV10-1|NA|21|TRBJ2-6|NA
CASSESRTDTPPNSGANGLTF
TGCGCCAGCAGTGAGTCCAGGACAGATACCCCACCTAACTCTGGGGCCAACGGCCTGACTTTC
>TRBV7-2|NA|13|TRBJ2-7|few
CASSPRVAYEQYF
TGTGCCAGCAGCCCTCGGGTCGCCTACGAGCAGTACTTC
>TRBV4-1|NA|16|TRBJ2-1|NA
CASSQDILLRDNEQFF
TGCGCCAGCAGCCAAGATATTCTACTTCGTGACAATGAGCAGTTCTTC
>TRBV5-1|NA|14|TRBJ2-7|NA
CASSLSQGPYEQYF
TGCGCCAGCAGCTTGAGTCAGGGGCCCTACGAGCAGTACTTC
>TRBV28|NA|15|TRBJ1-6|NA
CASRSPGHNNSPLHF
TGTGCCAGCAGGTCTCCGGGACACAATAATTCACCCCTCCACTTT
>TRBV29-1|NA|13|TRBJ2-1|once
CSYGRDSYNEQFF
TGCAGCTATGGCCGGGACTCCTACAATGAGCAGTTCTTC